Listed below are T cell receptor beta chains from one sample, sequenced in a study of T-cell reconstitution after alpha-beta-depleted transplantation in children. TCRdb recomputed calls from the PCR reads with MiXCR, one row per CDR3 protein. The sample shows 120,000 or so distinct CDR3 sequences, more than 20% of them seen only once. The sample here was PBMCs, mostly from graft donor cells, taken 180 days after TCRalphabeta/CD19-depleted stem cell transplant. Receptors originate from a male patient aged 2-15 years who had a stem cell transplant for chronic granulomatous disease, so the T cells may come from the graft donor. The CDR3 runs from the conserved cysteine through the conserved F or W. The D gene is left open where the match is weak. For some rows the clone size is stated as once, few or many, or as a class when expanded; others skip it.

>TRBV6-1|TRBJ2-1|TRBD2|few
CASRPGLAGRNEQFF
TGTGCCAGCAGGCCGGGACTAGCGGGACGCAATGAGCAGTTCTTC
>TRBV5-1|TRBJ1-2|.|many
CASTGSEDGYTF
TGCGCCAGCACAGGGAGCGAAGATGGCTACACCTTC
>TRBV9|TRBJ2-2|.|.
CASYPFRDFGTGELFF
TGTGCCAGCTATCCTTTCCGGGACTTTGGCACCGGGGAGCTGTTTTTT
>TRBV7-8|TRBJ2-2|TRBD1|many
CASSFRTGLSTGELFF
TGTGCCAGCAGCTTTAGGACAGGGTTGTCCACCGGGGAGCTGTTTTTT
>TRBV6-5|TRBJ2-5|.|few
CASIYQGEETQYF
TGTGCCAGTATTTATCAGGGAGAAGAGACCCAGTACTTC
>TRBV7-9|TRBJ2-5|.|.
CASSPVHQETQYF
TGTGCCAGCAGCCCCGTCCATCAAGAGACCCAGTACTTC
>TRBV28|TRBJ2-1|.|many
CASSSIAGHGLISYNEQFF
TGTGCCAGCAGTTCTATCGCGGGACACGGCCTGATCTCCTACAATGAGCAGTTCTTC
>TRBV12-3/TRBV12-4|TRBJ1-1|.|few
CASSPGVNTEAFF
TGTGCCAGCAGTCCAGGGGTGAACACTGAAGCTTTCTTT
>TRBV12-3/TRBV12-4|TRBJ1-1|.|many
CASSLFLTEAFF
TGTGCCAGCAGTTTATTCCTCACTGAAGCTTTCTTT
>TRBV5-1|TRBJ1-1|TRBD1|many
CASSTGAGGLSTEAFF
TGCGCCAGCTCCACTGGGGCAGGGGGTTTGAGCACTGAAGCTTTCTTT
>TRBV29-1|TRBJ1-2|.|many
CSVEVQGVGYGYTF
TGCAGCGTTGAGGTACAGGGAGTTGGGTATGGCTACACCTTC
>TRBV18|TRBJ2-4|.|many
CASSPDGSIQYF
TGTGCCAGCTCACCGGACGGTAGCATTCAGTACTTC
>TRBV29-1|TRBJ2-3|.|many
CSVEAGRTSFTDTQYF
TGCAGCGTTGAAGCGGGCAGGACGTCCTTCACAGATACGCAGTATTTT
>TRBV5-5|TRBJ2-1|.|.
CASSLRHNEQFF
TGTGCCAGCAGCTTGCGGCACAATGAGCAGTTCTTC
>TRBV13|TRBJ2-7|.|few
CASSAGQMPRYEQYF
TGTGCCAGCAGCGCCGGACAGATGCCTCGTTACGAGCAGTACTTC
>TRBV29-1|TRBJ1-1|TRBD1|.
CSVGDRTNTEAFF
TGCAGCGTGGGGGACAGGACGAACACTGAAGCTTTCTTT
>TRBV20-1|TRBJ2-3|.|.
CSVRPADTQYF
TGCAGTGTTCGGCCGGCAGATACGCAGTATTTT
>TRBV20-1|TRBJ1-6|.|many
CSATDPDNSPLHF
TGCAGTGCTACAGACCCCGATAATTCACCCCTCCACTTT
>TRBV5-1|TRBJ1-2|.|.
CASSLAGTDYGYTF
TGCGCCAGCAGCTTGGCTGGGACGGACTATGGCTACACCTTC
>TRBV5-1|TRBJ2-1|TRBD1|.
CASSLETGVKNEQFF
TGCGCCAGCAGCTTGGAAACAGGGGTTAAAAATGAGCAGTTCTTC
>TRBV12-3/TRBV12-4|TRBJ1-1|TRBD1|.
CASSLGQGGHTEAFF
TGTGCCAGCAGTTTAGGACAGGGTGGACACACTGAAGCTTTCTTT
>TRBV12-3/TRBV12-4|TRBJ2-2|.|.
CAGRTANTGELFF
TGTGCCGGCCGGACAGCGAACACCGGGGAGCTGTTTTTT
>TRBV29-1|TRBJ2-1|.|many
CSACTGRNEQFF
TGCAGCGCTTGTACAGGACGCAATGAGCAGTTCTTC
>TRBV3-1|TRBJ2-5|TRBD1|many
CASSQGETGSRETQYF
TGTGCCAGCAGCCAAGGAGAGACAGGGTCGCGAGAGACCCAGTACTTC
>TRBV5-1|TRBJ2-7|.|.
CASSLITGTYEQYF
TGCGCCAGCAGCTTGATTACGGGAACCTACGAGCAGTACTTC
>TRBV7-8|TRBJ1-5|.|.
CASSLVPWQSNQPQHF
TGTGCCAGCAGCTTAGTCCCTTGGCAGAGCAATCAGCCCCAGCATTTT
>TRBV12-3/TRBV12-4|TRBJ2-2|.|many
CASSLRDGLFF
TGTGCCAGCAGTTTAAGGGATGGGCTGTTTTTT
>TRBV12-3/TRBV12-4|TRBJ1-6|.|few
CASSFLDSNSPLHF
TGTGCCAGCAGTTTTCTGGACAGCAATTCACCCCTCCACTTT
>TRBV12-3/TRBV12-4|TRBJ2-7|.|few
CASSLRGGGQYF
TGTGCCAGCAGTTTAAGGGGAGGAGGGCAGTACTTC
>TRBV3-1|TRBJ2-5|TRBD2|.
CASGSSGTETQYF
TGTGCCAGCGGGTCTAGCGGGACGGAGACCCAGTACTTC
>TRBV9|TRBJ1-3|.|.
CASSVGGGSGNTIYF
TGTGCCAGCAGCGTAGGAGGGGGCTCTGGAAACACCATATATTTT
>TRBV2|TRBJ2-7|TRBD2|.
CASRGGRVPYEQYF
TGTGCCAGCAGGGGCGGGAGGGTCCCCTACGAGCAGTACTTC
>TRBV12-3/TRBV12-4|TRBJ2-2|.|few
CASRPQVTNTGELFF
TGTGCCAGCAGGCCCCAGGTGACGAACACCGGGGAGCTGTTTTTT
>TRBV29-1|TRBJ2-7|TRBD1|many
CSVGGQGVVEQYF
TGCAGCGTCGGTGGACAGGGGGTTGTCGAGCAGTACTTC
>TRBV6-2/TRBV6-3|TRBJ2-5|.|many
CASSFNSQYQETQYF
TGTGCCAGCAGTTTCAATAGCCAGTACCAAGAGACCCAGTACTTC
>TRBV12-3/TRBV12-4|TRBJ2-7|.|.
CASSLLSGRSYEQYF
TGTGCCAGCAGTTTGTTATCGGGACGGAGCTACGAGCAGTACTTC
>TRBV12-3/TRBV12-4|TRBJ2-1|TRBD1|.
CASSLGRTGVNEQFF
TGTGCCAGCAGTTTAGGGAGAACAGGGGTCAATGAGCAGTTCTTC
>TRBV29-1|TRBJ2-7|.|many
CSVGMADSVYYEQYF
TGCAGCGTTGGAATGGCGGACTCCGTTTACTACGAGCAGTACTTC
>TRBV24-1|TRBJ2-5|TRBD2|.
CATSDRLAGGTQETQYF
TGTGCCACCAGTGATCGACTAGCGGGAGGGACTCAAGAGACCCAGTACTTC
>TRBV28|TRBJ2-7|.|.
CASSKASSGLYEQYF
TGTGCCAGCAGCAAAGCGTCGTCAGGGCTCTACGAGCAGTACTTC
>TRBV7-2|TRBJ2-1|TRBD2|few
CASSSFSGTHNEQFF
TGTGCCAGCAGCTCATTTAGCGGGACCCACAATGAGCAGTTCTTC
>TRBV7-8|TRBJ2-1|.|.
CATLRRRRTYNEQFF
TGTGCCACACTACGACGTCGCCGAACCTACAATGAGCAGTTCTTC
>TRBV20-1|TRBJ1-2|.|few
CTPGGINYGYTF
TGCACCCCGGGGGGGATTAACTATGGCTACACCTTC
>TRBV20-1|TRBJ2-7|TRBD2|few
CSAWTKRETYEQYF
TGCAGTGCGTGGACGAAGCGGGAGACCTACGAGCAGTACTTC
>TRBV7-9|TRBJ2-1|.|.
CASSLGLVFNEQFF
TGTGCCAGCAGCCTCGGGCTAGTCTTCAATGAGCAGTTCTTC
>TRBV27|TRBJ1-5|.|many
CASSLFGGTGNQPQHF
TGTGCCAGCAGTTTATTCGGAGGGACTGGCAATCAGCCCCAGCATTTT
>TRBV7-8|TRBJ1-5|TRBD1|.
CASSLVSPGGGNQPQHF
TGTGCCAGCAGCTTAGTTTCCCCAGGGGGTGGCAATCAGCCCCAGCATTTT
>TRBV27|TRBJ2-7|.|.
CASSFGAGSYEQYF
TGTGCCAGCAGTTTTGGGGCAGGCTCCTACGAGCAGTACTTC
>TRBV28|TRBJ2-3|TRBD2|.
CASSLSRLAGRTDTQYF
TGTGCCAGCAGTTTATCCCGACTAGCGGGAAGGACAGATACGCAGTATTTT
>TRBV29-1|TRBJ2-2|TRBD1|many
CSVATGANTGELFF
TGCAGCGTAGCTACAGGGGCGAACACCGGGGAGCTGTTTTTT
>TRBV20-1|TRBJ1-6|.|.
CSASQTVGSNSPLHF
TGCAGTGCTAGCCAGACAGTGGGATCAAATTCACCCCTCCACTTT
>TRBV29-1|TRBJ1-2|.|many
CSVRGAGSNGYTF
TGCAGCGTCCGGGGGGCCGGGTCCAATGGCTACACCTTC
>TRBV6-5|TRBJ1-2|.|few
CASSYGPPGLTPYGYTF
TGTGCCAGCAGTTACGGTCCACCGGGACTCACTCCCTATGGCTACACCTTC
>TRBV5-1|TRBJ1-1|.|many
CASSLASPAGLGLNTEAFF
TGCGCCAGCAGCTTGGCTTCCCCCGCCGGGCTGGGGCTGAACACTGAAGCTTTCTTT
>TRBV7-8|TRBJ2-3|TRBD1|many
CASSLMGQGLTDTQYF
TGTGCCAGCAGCTTAATGGGACAGGGCCTCACAGATACGCAGTATTTT